This is a list of T cell receptor beta chains from one sample in a study of Ad26.COV2.S vaccination and SARS-CoV-2 variants. Sequencing was performed with immunoSEQ multiplex PCR; in TCRdb, only in-frame clones are kept and a portion is missing. The data contain about 400,000 clones, approximately 89% of them singletons. The specimen was peripheral blood, collected in a trial of Ad26.COV2.S vaccine versus placebo. The receptors were gathered from a person aged 18-60 years who received the Ad26.COV2.S COVID-19 vaccine or a placebo. Each CDR3 is given with its conserved first and last residue. D genes are given only for firm matches. Clone size is shown for a subset of rows, as once, few, many or a class of expanded clone.

clone_size	v_call	j_call	d_call	cdr3_aa	cdr3_nt
NA	TRBV7-3	TRBJ2-2	NA	CASALELAGTGELFF	TGTGCCAGCGCCCTGGAGTTGGCGGGCACCGGGGAGCTGTTTTTT
NA	TRBV5-1	TRBJ2-7	TRBD2	CASSRTSGLPYEQYF	TGCGCCAGCAGCCGAACTAGCGGCCTTCCCTACGAGCAGTACTTC
few	TRBV2	TRBJ2-2	NA	CASTEWVANTGELFF	TGTGCCAGCACCGAGTGGGTAGCGAACACCGGGGAGCTGTTTTTT
NA	TRBV10-3	TRBJ1-3	NA	CAISGGQIGNTIYF	TGTGCCATCAGTGGTGGCCAGATCGGAAACACCATATATTTT
NA	TRBV5-4	TRBJ2-1	NA	CASSPTGIRSYNEQFF	TGTGCCAGCAGCCCAACAGGGATTCGCTCCTACAATGAGCAGTTCTTC
NA	TRBV10-3	TRBJ2-2	NA	CAIRQGPNTGELFF	TGTGCCATCAGGCAGGGCCCGAACACCGGGGAGCTGTTTTTT
NA	TRBV28	TRBJ1-6	NA	CASSFIGQTYNSPLHF	TGTGCCAGCAGTTTTATTGGGCAGACCTATAATTCACCCCTCCACTTT
few	TRBV6-2/TRBV6-3	TRBJ1-1	TRBD1	CASSYRWTGRANTEAFF	TGTGCCAGCAGTTACCGGTGGACAGGGAGGGCGAACACTGAAGCTTTCTTT
NA	TRBV6-2/TRBV6-3	TRBJ1-1	NA	CASSYWALNTEAFF	TGTGCCAGCAGTTACTGGGCCTTGAACACTGAAGCTTTCTTT
NA	TRBV9	TRBJ2-5	TRBD2	CASSPLSGRAQTQYF	TGTGCCAGCAGCCCCCTTAGCGGGAGGGCACAGACCCAGTACTTC
NA	TRBV23-1	TRBJ2-3	TRBD2	CASSQSGGRAPADTQYF	TGCGCCAGCAGTCAAAGCGGCGGGAGGGCCCCGGCAGATACGCAGTATTTT
NA	TRBV2	TRBJ2-1	NA	CASSSMLGGNEQFF	TGTGCCAGCAGCAGCATGCTGGGGGGCAATGAGCAGTTCTTC
NA	TRBV2	TRBJ1-5	NA	CASSREHSNQPQHF	TGTGCCAGCAGCCGAGAACACAGCAATCAGCCCCAGCATTTT
NA	TRBV5-1	TRBJ1-2	NA	CASSLVGGRANYGYTF	TGCGCCAGCAGCTTGGTCGGGGGCAGGGCTAACTATGGCTACACCTTC
NA	TRBV5-3	TRBJ1-4	TRBD1	CARSLVGRGKEKLFF	TGTGCCAGAAGCTTGGTGGGCAGGGGGAAGGAAAAACTGTTTTTT
NA	TRBV28	TRBJ2-3	TRBD2	CATKASGSLDTQYF	TGTGCCACCAAAGCTAGCGGGAGCCTTGATACGCAGTATTTT
NA	TRBV30	TRBJ2-1	NA	CAWTYSSYNEQFF	TGTGCCTGGACTTACAGCTCCTACAATGAGCAGTTCTTC
NA	TRBV7-9	TRBJ2-5	TRBD2	CASSLTSGRVETQYF	TGTGCCAGCAGCTTGACTAGCGGGAGGGTGGAGACCCAGTACTTC
few	TRBV4-1	TRBJ1-6	NA	CASSQNPRSSYNSPLHF	TGCGCCAGCAGCCAAAATCCGCGGAGCTCCTATAATTCACCCCTCCACTTT
NA	TRBV30	TRBJ2-2	NA	CAATSYTGELFF	TGTGCCGCGACCTCTTACACCGGGGAGCTGTTTTTT
few	TRBV24-1	TRBJ2-5	NA	CATSERGVPSQETQYF	TGTGCCACCAGTGAGCGGGGAGTCCCGTCCCAAGAGACCCAGTACTTC
NA	TRBV30	TRBJ2-7	NA	CAWASRGAYEQYF	TGTGCCTGGGCCTCCAGGGGGGCCTACGAGCAGTACTTC
NA	TRBV19	TRBJ2-7	NA	CASSMTGNSLGEQYF	TGTGCCAGTAGTATGACTGGAAATAGCCTCGGGGAGCAGTACTTC
NA	TRBV4-1	TRBJ2-7	TRBD2	CASSQDRGRAYEQYF	TGCGCCAGCAGCCAAGATCGCGGGAGGGCCTACGAGCAGTACTTC
once	TRBV30	TRBJ1-1	TRBD1	CAWSVTGGMNTEAFF	TGTGCCTGGAGTGTAACAGGGGGCATGAACACTGAAGCTTTCTTT
once	TRBV6-5	TRBJ2-3	TRBD2	CASSPPIAGADTQYF	TGTGCCAGCAGTCCCCCAATAGCGGGAGCGGATACGCAGTATTTT
NA	TRBV28	TRBJ1-2	NA	CASSSTWGGYTF	TGTGCCAGCAGTTCAACTTGGGGGGGCTACACCTTC
NA	TRBV7-2	TRBJ1-3	NA	CASSEGRRNTIYF	TGTGCCAGCAGCGAGGGGCGGAGAAACACCATATATTTT
NA	TRBV28	TRBJ2-7	TRBD2	CASSLLASGSYEQYF	TGTGCCAGCAGTTTATTGGCTAGCGGGAGCTACGAGCAGTACTTC
NA	TRBV5-6	TRBJ2-7	TRBD2	CASSWGLAGSYEQYF	TGTGCCAGCAGCTGGGGACTAGCGGGATCCTACGAGCAGTACTTC
once	TRBV7-3	TRBJ2-1	NA	CASSLLGGAGYNEQFF	TGTGCCAGCAGCTTATTGGGGGGAGCTGGTTACAATGAGCAGTTCTTC
NA	TRBV5-4	TRBJ2-3	TRBD2	CASSLVPTGLAGTDTQYF	TGTGCCAGCAGCTTGGTACCGACGGGACTAGCGGGCACAGATACGCAGTATTTT
NA	TRBV28	TRBJ2-7	NA	CASSFTPGPAYEQYF	TGTGCCAGCAGTTTCACCCCGGGACCAGCATACGAGCAGTACTTC
NA	TRBV27	TRBJ1-1	NA	CASRTLLWNTEAFF	TGTGCCAGCAGAACCCTCCTTTGGAACACTGAAGCTTTCTTT
NA	TRBV30	TRBJ1-5	NA	CAWSVQGYNQPQHF	TGTGCCTGGAGTGTGCAGGGTTATAATCAGCCCCAGCATTTT
NA	TRBV29-1	TRBJ2-5	TRBD2	CSVGRVREGPPETQYF	TGCAGCGTTGGGAGGGTGCGGGAGGGCCCTCCAGAGACCCAGTACTTC
NA	TRBV4-1	TRBJ2-5	NA	CASSQDTIRETQYF	TGCGCCAGCAGCCAAGATACAATTAGGGAGACCCAGTACTTC
NA	TRBV28	TRBJ1-2	NA	CASNEGGNYGYTF	TGTGCCAGCAACGAGGGTGGCAACTATGGCTACACCTTC
once	TRBV6-5	TRBJ2-7	NA	CASSYSDPTRYEQYF	TGTGCCAGCAGTTACTCGGATCCTACACGGTACGAGCAGTACTTC
NA	TRBV7-6	TRBJ1-5	NA	CASSLGGVDQPQHF	TGTGCCAGCAGCTTAGGAGGGGTGGATCAGCCCCAGCATTTT
NA	TRBV13	TRBJ2-1	NA	CASSLSGSYNEQFF	TGTGCCAGCAGCCTTAGTGGCTCCTACAATGAGCAGTTCTTC
NA	TRBV19	TRBJ2-3	NA	CASSKLRGSSTDTQYF	TGTGCCAGTAGTAAATTGAGGGGATCTAGCACAGATACGCAGTATTTT
NA	TRBV18	TRBJ1-4	NA	CASSPEMMRGNEKLFF	TGTGCCAGCTCACCGGAGATGATGAGGGGAAATGAAAAACTGTTTTTT
NA	TRBV4-1	TRBJ2-7	TRBD2	CASSQVVFGTSDYEQYF	TGCGCCAGCAGCCAAGTCGTTTTTGGGACTAGCGATTACGAGCAGTACTTC
once	TRBV27	TRBJ2-3	TRBD2	CASGLAGDPDTQYF	TGTGCCAGCGGACTAGCGGGAGATCCAGATACGCAGTATTTT
NA	TRBV6-1	TRBJ2-3	TRBD2	CASSDGSRGTSVSTDTQYF	TGTGCCAGCAGTGATGGGTCCAGGGGGACTAGCGTTAGCACAGATACGCAGTATTTT
NA	TRBV27	TRBJ2-6	TRBD2	CASSFTSGKLSGANVLTF	TGTGCCAGCAGTTTTACTAGCGGGAAACTCTCTGGGGCCAACGTCCTGACTTTC
NA	TRBV7-8	TRBJ1-6	NA	CASSLERARGSPLHF	TGTGCCAGCAGCTTAGAAAGGGCCCGTGGATCACCCCTCCACTTT
NA	TRBV5-1	TRBJ2-3	NA	CASSLWDRRDTQYF	TGCGCCAGCAGCTTATGGGACCGAAGAGATACGCAGTATTTT
NA	TRBV7-2	TRBJ2-7	TRBD2	CASSLFPETSGYEQYF	TGTGCCAGCAGCTTATTCCCCGAGACTAGCGGGTACGAGCAGTACTTC
NA	TRBV5-6	TRBJ1-4	NA	CASSLGETREKLFF	TGTGCCAGCAGCTTGGGGGAAACGAGGGAAAAACTGTTTTTT